This TCR beta chain came from a study of memory CD4+ T cells and cytomegalovirus serostatus. The sort gate was single viable CD3+CD4+CD8-CD45RO+ cells for memory CD4+ T cells. Serostatus was set by detecting CMV pp150, pp28, p38, p52 IgG. Study outcomes and limitations: Of around 160 reported CMV TCRbeta sequences, some 70 were found in memory CD4+ repertoires. A US-trained random forest predicted CMV serostatus with median AUC around 0.9.

This clone is classed as medium-sized (0.01 to 0.1%). Its antigen remains unknown. The CDR3 length is 12 residues. V lost 6 bases and J 5 bases, leaving 7 bases between the germline ends. CDR1 and CDR2 from the germline V gene are SNHLY and FYNNEI. Original processing notes: After removing out-of-frame reads, around 2.2 million distinct TCRbeta sequences remained. Assay: immunoSEQ multiplex PCR; the TCRdb copy retains only in-frame clones and omits some. Clone size and the V and J calls come from that table; the DNA yielded D and trimming. This sample yields around 53,000 clones, of which 60% to 85% are seen a single time; under 1.5% belongs to the top ten.

Sequences were obtained from memory CD4+ T cells from blood. This rearrangement joins TRBV2 to TRBJ1-4; D is ambiguous. The source of this sequence is an adult in good health and CMV-seropositive. The CDR3 region has the DNA TGTGCCAGCAGGGCCGGGAATGAAAAACTGTTTTTT. It yields the protein CASRAGNEKLFF.